Shown below are 28 T cell receptor beta chains from a single sample sequenced in a study of CD8+ T cells in alopecia areata. Extraction of RNA preceded its reverse transcription into cDNA, which served as the sequencing template. Clones were sequenced by immunoSEQ multiplex PCR, and TCRdb holds only the in-frame ones, with some missing. The sample lists roughly 150,000 clones, roughly 50% occurring once. Sequencing input: CD4+ T cells sorted from blood. The receptors originated from a human donor in good health.

In its sample, this clone was seen a few times. The rearrangement links TRBV2 to TRBJ2-7; 7 nucleotides align to TRBD1. Trimming cost V 5 bases and J 9 bases; bases outside gene matches: 13. Germline CDR1 is SNHLY and CDR2 is FYNNEI. The CDR3 covers 14 residues. The DNA for the CDR3 is TGTGCCAGCAGTTTTACCTTGCAAGGGGGCCGGCAGTACTTC. Residues: CASSFTLQGGRQYF. Looking up the rest from reference TRBV2 and TRBJ2-7 gives the full variable domain: EPEVTQTPSHQVTQMGQEVILRCVPISNHLYFYWYRQILGQKVEFLVSFYNNEISEKSEIFDDQFSVERPDGSNFTLKIRSTKLEDSAMYFCASSFTLQGGRQYFGPGTRLTVT.

The rearrangement joins TRBV29-1 to TRBJ2-5, with TRBD1 identical over 8 bases. Per germline, CDR1 SQVTM and CDR2 ANQGSEA. There are 14 residues in the CDR3. J was trimmed by 4 bases and V by 3 bases; bases with no gene match: 7. CDR3 in DNA: TGCAGCGTTGACCTACCCGACAGGGGAGAGACCCAGTACTTC. This gives the protein CSVDLPDRGETQYF.

J is TRBJ2-7 and V is TRBV30, with D hard to call. The germline V gene encodes CDR1 GTSNPN and CDR2 SVGIG (reference sequence). The CDR3 contains 13 residues. Trimming stripped 1 base from V and 3 bases from J, with 10 bases between. The CDR3 nucleotides read TGTGCCTGGAGTGCCGGACGGCGCTACGAGCAGTACTTC. Residues: CAWSAGRRYEQYF.

The V call is TRBV2, the J call TRBJ2-1, with 9 bases lining up with TRBD2. CDR3 length: 15 residues. V trimming: 6 bases; J trimming: 4 bases; junction bases outside the gene matches: 7. CDR1 and CDR2 from the germline V gene are SNHLY and FYNNEI. The CDR3 region has the DNA TGTGCCAGCAGCATCCCAGCGGGAGGTTACAATGAGCAGTTCTTC. Protein product: CASSIPAGGYNEQFF. Full variable domain (rest looked up from reference TRBV2 and TRBJ2-1): EPEVTQTPSHQVTQMGQEVILRCVPISNHLYFYWYRQILGQKVEFLVSFYNNEISEKSEIFDDQFSVERPDGSNFTLKIRSTKLEDSAMYFCASSIPAGGYNEQFFGPGTRLTVL.

The chain is built from TRBV5-6 and TRBJ2-2; D remains ambiguous. Trimming removed 4 bases at V and 1 base at J, with 8 bases between. Germline-derived CDR1 and CDR2 are SGHDT and YYEEEE. The CDR3 sequence is 14 residues long. The chain's CDR3 is CASSRLLNTGELFF. The CDR3 DNA reads TGTGCCAGCAGCCGGTTGTTGAACACCGGGGAGCTGTTTTTT.

Only a few counts were recorded for this clone. The chain is built from TRBV5-6 and TRBJ2-2; the D gene is possibly TRBD2 (5 bases). Germline V gene data show CDR1 as SGHDT and CDR2 as YYEEEE. V gave up 4 bases and J gave up 0 bases, with 13 bases separating them. The CDR3 contains 16 residues. Here the CDR3 reads CASSRGLFANTGELFF. The CDR3 nucleotides are TGTGCCAGCAGCCGGGGATTGTTCGCGAACACCGGGGAGCTGTTTTTT.

This clone was counted between two and nine times. The chain employs TRBV29-1 and TRBJ2-1; D is perhaps TRBD1 (6 bases). Germline V gene sequence: CDR1 SQVTM, CDR2 ANQGSEA. The CDR3 covers 14 residues. The ends were cut back, 4 bases at V and 11 bases at J, with 21 bases in the middle. The CDR3 here is CSVGGRGTHGQQFF. CDR3 DNA: TGCAGCGTTGGGGGCAGGGGCACCCACGGGCAGCAGTTCTTC.

CDR3 protein: CASSIAGTRTYNEQFF. CDR3 nucleotides: TGTGCCAGTAGTATAGCTGGGACCCGCACCTACAATGAGCAGTTCTTC. The chain carries TRBV19 and TRBJ2-1, with D perhaps assigned TRBD1 or TRBD2 (5 bases each). Trimming shortened V by 1 base and J by 2 bases, and 12 bases separated the two germline ends. Germline V gene data show CDR1 as LNHDA and CDR2 as SQIVND (reference sequence). This CDR3 is built from 16 residues.

The chain has TRBV6-5 and TRBJ2-5, with D perhaps TRBD2 (6 bases). The V gene's germline CDR1 is MNHEY and CDR2 SVGAGI. Trimming removed 6 bases at V and 4 bases at J, with 18 bases between. The CDR3 covers 15 residues. CDR3 in amino acids: CASSPLRNGGETQYF. The CDR3 bases are TGTGCCAGCAGCCCCCTCAGAAACGGGGGAGAGACCCAGTACTTC.

The genes are TRBV7-2 and TRBJ2-1; D is unclear. Between the trimmed V and J ends, which lost 4 bases and 7 bases, there was a span of 14 bases. This CDR3 has 14 amino acids. The germline V gene has CDR1 SGHTA and CDR2 FQGNSA. The CDR3 DNA reads as TGTGCCAGCAGCTCCGATAGAGCGCGGAATGAGCAGTTCTTC. It specifies CASSSDRARNEQFF.

The V and J genes are TRBV4-2 and TRBJ1-5; D perhaps matches TRBD1 (5 bases). Germline V gene lookup returns CDR1 LGHNA and CDR2 YNFKEQ. The CDR3 runs 14 residues. V was shortened by 1 base and J by 8 bases, with 12 bases between the two germline ends. The CDR3 region is CASSQGGEREPQHF. CDR3 in DNA: TGTGCCAGCAGCCAAGGGGGGGAGAGGGAGCCCCAGCATTTT.

The CDR3 here is CASSLGGLATAKNIQYF. The CDR3, as DNA: TGCGCCAGCAGCTTGGGGGGACTAGCGACAGCCAAAAACATTCAGTACTTC. V usage is TRBV5-1 and J usage is TRBJ2-4, with 10 positions matching TRBD2. Germline trimming cut 0 bases from V and 0 bases from J; bases unmatched to any gene: 3. The germline gives CDR1 SGHRS, CDR2 YFSETQ. The CDR3 covers 17 residues.

The CDR3 DNA is TGCGCCAGCAGCTTGGCCGGGACTAGCATCAATGAGCAGTTCTTC. Protein: CASSLAGTSINEQFF. The genes are TRBV5-1 and TRBJ2-1, with 9 nucleotides matching TRBD2. CDR1 is SGHRS, CDR2 YFSETQ, per germline. This CDR3 is built from 15 residues. Germline trimming cut 0 bases from V and 6 bases from J; bases unmatched to any gene: 4.

The rearrangement links TRBV30 to TRBJ1-1; perhaps TRBD1 as D (5 bases). CDR3 length: 13 amino acids. V gave up 5 bases and J gave up 2 bases, with 12 bases separating them. Germline CDR1 reads GTSNPN; CDR2 reads SVGIG (reference sequence). The chain's CDR3 is CAWGDDANTEAFF. In DNA form, the CDR3 reads TGTGCCTGGGGGGACGACGCCAACACTGAAGCTTTCTTT.

The chain carries TRBV29-1 and TRBJ1-2, with D perhaps TRBD1 (5 bases). Germline CDR1 SQVTM, CDR2 ANQGSEA. The V end lost 7 bases, the J end lost 6 bases, and 21 bases lay between the germline ends. CDR3 size: 14 residues. The CDR3 loop reads CSEGTEGSTDGYTF. CDR3 DNA sequence: TGCAGCGAAGGGACCGAGGGTTCCACGGATGGCTACACCTTC.

The V gene is TRBV29-1, the J gene TRBJ2-4, with 7 bases matching TRBD1. The germline V gene encodes CDR1 SQVTM and CDR2 ANQGSEA. Unmatched junction bases numbered 2, after V lost 6 bases and J lost 3 bases. The CDR3 loop spans 12 amino acids. CDR3 nucleotides: TGCAGCGTCCGGGACAGCAAAAACATTCAGTACTTC. Its translation: CSVRDSKNIQYF. Based on the CDR3 plus reference TRBV29-1 and TRBJ2-4, the full variable domain is SAVISQKPSRDICQRGTSLTIQCQVDSQVTMMFWYRQQPGQSLTLIATANQGSEATYESGFVIDKFPISRPNLTFSTLTVSNMSPEDSSIYLCSVRDSKNIQYFGAGTRLSVL.

This clone was seen a handful of times. This sequence joins TRBV29-1 and TRBJ1-2; D not resolved. Trimming took 6 bases from V and 5 from J, leaving 7 bases between them. Germline CDR1 and CDR2: SQVTM and ANQGSEA. This CDR3 is 10 amino acids long. The CDR3 protein is CSVRGYGYTF. The CDR3 coding sequence is TGCAGCGTCCGGGGATATGGCTACACCTTC.

This rearrangement joins TRBV29-1 to TRBJ2-7; the match to TRBD1 covers 8 bases. V gave up 6 bases and J gave up 0 bases; unmatched junction bases: 10. CDR3 length: 15 residues. Looked up from germline, CDR1 is SQVTM and CDR2 is ANQGSEA. The CDR3: CSVKKGTGSSYEQYF. The CDR3 DNA reads TGCAGCGTAAAGAAAGGGACAGGTAGCTCCTACGAGCAGTACTTC.

This chain joins TRBV4-2 and TRBJ2-1; D perhaps matches TRBD1 (6 bases). The CDR3 is 13 amino acids. Trimming removed 4 bases at V and 4 bases at J, with 8 bases between. Germline V gene lookup returns CDR1 LGHNA and CDR2 YNFKEQ. The CDR3: CASSRTVYNEQFF. The CDR3 region has the DNA TGTGCCAGCAGCCGGACAGTATACAATGAGCAGTTCTTC.

The rearrangement links TRBV29-1 to TRBJ2-1, with TRBD2 identical over 8 bases. CDR1 is SQVTM, CDR2 ANQGSEA, per germline. This CDR3 has 14 amino acids. V was clipped by 6 bases and J by 6 bases; unmatched bases: 10. The CDR3 protein is CSVRHRGLGNEQFF. CDR3 in DNA: TGCAGCGTCCGACATCGGGGACTAGGCAATGAGCAGTTCTTC.

This clone was detected a few times. Here the CDR3 reads CSVEPSGKTGELFF. DNA for the CDR3: TGCAGCGTTGAACCTAGCGGGAAAACCGGGGAGCTGTTTTTT. The genes are TRBV29-1 and TRBJ2-2, with 9 bases aligning to TRBD2. CDR1 and CDR2 (germline): SQVTM, ANQGSEA. The CDR3 contains 14 residues. Germline trimming cut 2 bases from V and 5 bases from J; bases unmatched to any gene: 3.

This chain uses TRBV7-2 with TRBJ2-3, with 8 bases identical to TRBD2. This CDR3 has 15 residues. Germline CDR1 SGHTA, CDR2 FQGNSA. With V trimmed by 1 base and J by 4 bases, 4 bases remained unmatched. CDR3 coding DNA: TGTGCCAGCAGCTTAGTGGGGACTAGTGCAGATACGCAGTATTTT. Amino acid sequence: CASSLVGTSADTQYF.

This clone was observed a handful of times. V is TRBV15 and J is TRBJ1-5; D perhaps matches TRBD1 (6 bases). The length of the CDR3 is 14 residues. The V and J ends lost 5 bases and 3 bases respectively, with 11 bases between them. The germline V gene encodes CDR1 LNHNV and CDR2 YYDKDF (reference sequence). CDR3 protein: CATSPGQFNQPQHF. In nucleotides, the CDR3 is TGTGCCACCAGCCCTGGACAGTTCAATCAGCCCCAGCATTTT. Combining the CDR3 with reference TRBV15 and TRBJ1-5 gives the whole variable domain DAMVIQNPRYQVTQFGKPVTLSCSQTLNHNVMYWYQQKSSQAPKLLFHYYDKDFNNEADTPDNFQSRRPNTSFCFLDIRSPGLGDTAMYLCATSPGQFNQPQHFGDGTRLSIL.

J is TRBJ2-5 and V is TRBV5-6; D is ambiguous. The germline V and J ends were trimmed by 0 bases and 0 bases, with 3 bases remaining between them. The germline V gene encodes CDR1 SGHDT and CDR2 YYEEEE. The CDR3 contains 13 residues. The CDR3 region has the DNA TGTGCCAGCAGCTTGGTGAACCAAGAGACCCAGTACTTC. Translation gives CASSLVNQETQYF.

CDR3 DNA: TGTGCCAGCAGTGCTGACACAATCTATGGCTACACCTTC. It is translated as CASSADTIYGYTF. The gene calls are TRBV2 and TRBJ1-2; D is unresolved. V was shortened by 4 bases and J by 4 bases, with 10 bases between the two germline ends. CDR1 and CDR2 (germline): SNHLY, FYNNEI. The CDR3 runs to 13 residues.

This clone was seen a handful of times. This chain joins TRBV15 and TRBJ2-5; 12 bases are a match to TRBD2. V dropped 4 bases and J dropped 5; count of bases not matched to a gene: 5. The germline CDR1 and CDR2 sequences are LNHNV and YYDKDF (reference sequence). This CDR3 has 15 residues. The CDR3 bases are TGTGCCACCAGCAACCGACTAGCGGGAGAGGAGACCCAGTACTTC. Translating gives CATSNRLAGEETQYF.

V gene TRBV19 combines with J gene TRBJ1-1; D is unclear. Germline values: CDR1 LNHDA, CDR2 SQIVND (reference sequence). V was clipped by 5 bases and J by 2 bases, with 12 bases between them. The CDR3 runs to 14 residues. CDR3 DNA: TGTGCCAGTAGTCCCCCGAGGGCCAACACTGAAGCTTTCTTT. Its protein is CASSPPRANTEAFF. The variable domain in full, completed from reference TRBV19 and TRBJ1-1, reads DGGITQSPKYLFRKEGQNVTLSCEQNLNHDAMYWYRQDPGQGLRLIYYSQIVNDFQKGDIAEGYSVSREKKESFPLTVTSAQKNPTAFYLCASSPPRANTEAFFGQGTRLTVV.

The CDR3, as DNA: TGTGCCAGCAGCGTAGGACCCCCCCTATCTGGAAACACCATATATTTT. Translation: CASSVGPPLSGNTIYF. This chain joins TRBV9 and TRBJ1-3; D is unresolved. The CDR3 has 16 residues. Germline CDR1 reads SGDLS; CDR2 reads YYNGEE. The V end lost 0 bases, the J end lost 1 base, and 11 bases lay between the germline ends.